This T cell receptor (beta chain) was sequenced during a study of T-cell reconstitution after alpha-beta-depleted transplantation in children. The study's findings and limits: A year post-transplant, T-cell counts and diversity derived mostly from newly produced T cells.

The library targeted TCRbeta and was prepared with unique molecular identifiers. One entry per CDR3 protein, called by TCRdb with MiXCR from the PCR reads. The sample shows about 200,000 distinct CDR3 sequences, around 7.7% of them seen only once. V lost 1 base and J lost 3, with 13 bases in between. The CDR3 runs 16 residues. This clonotype was counted ten times or more. Its target is not known. The TCR comes from a male patient aged 2 to 10 who had a stem cell transplant for acute myeloid leukemia, so the T cells may come from the graft donor. The rearrangement uses TRBV12-3 or TRBV12-4 and TRBJ1-3; D possibly corresponds to TRBD1 (5 bases). The sequencing here drew on PBMCs, mostly from graft donor cells, taken 360 days after TCRalphabeta/CD19-depleted stem cell transplant. CDR3 nucleotide sequence: TGTGCCAGCAGTTTAGGAGACAGCATGATTGGAAACACCATATATTTT. The encoded protein is CASSLGDSMIGNTIYF.